This T cell receptor beta chain was sequenced during a study of cytomegalovirus exposure and HLA in healthy donors. General observations from the study: Analyzed later, association rates of TCRs varied across HLA loci, with DRB1 most and HLA-C fewest. It has been reported that TCR beta sequences accurately predicted the HLA-A and HLA-B alleles of most subjects.

Vbeta (60) and Jbeta (13) primers were used in the PCR. Repertoires were generated with immunoSEQ multiplex PCR, while TCRdb's copy carries only in-frame clones and drops some. The data contain under 200,000 clones, 65% to 85% of them singletons. V lost 4 bases to trimming and J lost 2 bases; unmatched junction nucleotides: 8. Germline-derived CDR1 and CDR2 are MNHNY and SVGAGI (reference sequence). This CDR3 is built from 16 residues. Comments on this clone: Antigen specificity is unknown.

V is TRBV6-6 and J is TRBJ1-5; 7 positions match TRBD1. Sequenced input: PBMCs. This receptor was obtained from a woman aged 50 to 65 in good health and CMV-seropositive. The CDR3, as DNA: TGTGCCAGCAGTTCTAGCGGGCAGGGGGGCAATCAGCCCCAGCATTTT. Residues: CASSSSGQGGNQPQHF.